This section outlines one TCR beta chain sequence together with its context. Its recognized antigen is unknown. Nothing much larger sits one base from this clone, and base qualities are not available. These data belong to a study of T cells in Graves' hyperthyroidism and ophthalmopathy (dated by TCRdb to the late 2010s). With regard to the full study: Peripheral blood was sampled at the time of initial diagnosis, prior to any treatment. TCR V-J signatures able to tell the groups apart were searched for in a discovery cohort of 90 to 100 patients, of whom fewer than 45 had Graves' ophthalmopathy and under 65 had stable Graves' hyperthyroidism. Prospective prediction of ophthalmopathy was tested in an independent validation cohort of fewer than 20 hyperthyroidism patients and 17 patients who later progressed to ophthalmopathy. The 100 discovery patients were randomly divided into training and test sets at a 7:3 ratio. The study also compared thyroid tissue and blood T-cell repertoires from about six Graves' hyperthyroidism patients. After blood sampling, hyperthyroidism patients were treated with methimazole at a starting dose of 30 mg daily, and ophthalmopathy patients were treated with high-dose intravenous methylprednisolone. TCR Vbeta CDR3 sequencing of roughly 140 peripheral blood samples (over 40 ophthalmopathy, 75 hyperthyroidism and approximately 17 progressor patients) is reported in the paper. Overall results and qualifications from the work: Sample size was not statistically predetermined, and blinding of investigators to group allocation was not performed. In cross-validation, a model built on a 13 V-J signature told ophthalmopathy apart from stable hyperthyroidism with 85% to 90% sensitivity and around 81% specificity, and in testing the same model reached 80%/75%. Most expanded thyroid clonotypes (frequency above 0.001) were also found in blood, which suggests that blood repertoires may mirror thyroid immune responses. In validation, the model predicted progression to ophthalmopathy a median of around six months before onset, with approximately 71% sensitivity and around 76% specificity.

The TCR beta CDR3 regions were amplified from RNA transcripts. The TCR CDR3 was subjected to a first round of RT-PCR using the HTBI primer set and the Qiagen OneStep RT-PCR kit. A second multiplex PCR round built the libraries, followed by size selection and purification. Libraries were sequenced paired-end with 100 bp reads on an Illumina HiSeq2000. The authors' analysis ran thus. SOAPnuke was used to process the raw data, with reads discarded if the reads contained adapters or uncalled bases, had a mean Phred below 15, or lacked an exact constant-primer or identifier match. High-quality paired reads were merged with COPE v1.2.5, and unique nucleotide sequences were defined as clonotypes. Clonotypes were aligned to IMGT TRBV, TRBD and TRBJ reference segments using MiTCR v1.1. The analysis was restricted to V-J combinations with a frequency above 0.0001, which together covered about 99% of the repertoires. A TCS score was defined as the ratio between F50 (clonal expansion) and ExV (chaos), using BLOSUM62-based TCRdist between CDR3 peptides within each V-J. Welch's t-statistics and random forest reduced roughly 500 V-J features to 10 to 15, which were used in a naive Bayes classifier (R e1071). TCRdb passed the public sequencing reads through fastp at Q25 and MiXCR, retaining productive beta sequences. Every distinct CDR3 protein forms one entry, paired with its most common genes and DNA. TCRdb, rather than the study authors, made the V and J calls. The sample table lists 390,000 or so distinct CDR3 sequences, around 15% of them with a count of one. The ten largest clones capture about 13% of the sample.

Moderately to severely active disease, a Clinical Activity Score of at least 3, a NOSPECS grade of at least 4, and a duration under 3 months were present in ophthalmopathy patients. The study excluded patients with uncontrolled infections, other autoimmune diseases, pregnancy or lactation. Diagnoses were based on clinical symptoms, serum thyroxine and TRAb, thyroid ultrasound and orbital computed tomography. PBMCs were separated from 7.5 to 10 ml of fresh peripheral blood using Ficoll-Paque density gradient centrifugation. Trizol reagent was used to extract total RNA, and RNA quality was then checked on an Agilent 2100 Bioanalyzer. The CDR3 holds 18 amino acids from the cysteine to the phenylalanine. The read is trimmed to its CDR3 DNA, 54 bases read in frame from base 1. Unmatched junction bases come to 12, with V trimmed by 5 bases and J by 0 bases. Via the germline V gene (reference sequence), CDR1 is SEHNR and CDR2 FQNEAQ.

The receptor chain draws on TRBV7-9 and TRBJ2-1; the junction holds 8 bases that match TRBD2. This clonotype originated in a man aged 18 to 30 with Graves' ophthalmopathy. Sequenced: blood. In nucleotide form, the sequence is TGTGCCAGCAGCCCAGGGTCTAGCGGGTGGGGCTCCTACAATGAGCAGTTCTTC. Protein translation: CASSPGSSGWGSYNEQFF.